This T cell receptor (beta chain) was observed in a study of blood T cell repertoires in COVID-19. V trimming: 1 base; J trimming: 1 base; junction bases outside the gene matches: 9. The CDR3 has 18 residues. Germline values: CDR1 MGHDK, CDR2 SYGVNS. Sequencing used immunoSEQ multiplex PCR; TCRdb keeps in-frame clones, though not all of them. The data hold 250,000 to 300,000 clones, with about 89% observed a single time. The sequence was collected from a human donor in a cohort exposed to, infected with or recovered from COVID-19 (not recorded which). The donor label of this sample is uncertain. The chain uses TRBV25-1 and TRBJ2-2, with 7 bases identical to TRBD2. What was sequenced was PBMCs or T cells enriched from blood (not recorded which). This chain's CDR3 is CASSELAPGRGNTGELFF. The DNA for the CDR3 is TGTGCCAGCAGTGAATTGGCCCCTGGGAGGGGGAACACCGGGGAGCTGTTTTTT.